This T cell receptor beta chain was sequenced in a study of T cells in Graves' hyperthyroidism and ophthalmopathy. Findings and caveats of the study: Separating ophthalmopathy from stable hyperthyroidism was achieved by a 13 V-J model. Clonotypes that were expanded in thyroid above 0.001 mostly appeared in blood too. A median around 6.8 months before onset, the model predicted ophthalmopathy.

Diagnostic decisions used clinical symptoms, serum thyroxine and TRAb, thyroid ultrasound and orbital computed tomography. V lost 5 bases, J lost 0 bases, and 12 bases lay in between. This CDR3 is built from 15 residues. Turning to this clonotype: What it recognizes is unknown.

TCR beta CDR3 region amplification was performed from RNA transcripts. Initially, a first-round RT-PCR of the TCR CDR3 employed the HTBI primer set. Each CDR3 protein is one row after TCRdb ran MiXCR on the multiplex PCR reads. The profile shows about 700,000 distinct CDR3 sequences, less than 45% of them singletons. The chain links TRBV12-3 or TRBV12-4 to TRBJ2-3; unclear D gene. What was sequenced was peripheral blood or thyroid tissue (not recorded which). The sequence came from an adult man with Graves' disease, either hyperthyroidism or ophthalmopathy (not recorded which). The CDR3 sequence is CASSLKGGSTDTQYF. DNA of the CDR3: TGTGCCAGCAGTCTAAAGGGCGGAAGCACAGATACGCAGTATTTT.